This entry is about one T cell receptor beta chain. What it binds is not known. A multiplex PCR was run with 60 Vbeta primers and 13 Jbeta primers. Authors' methods: An analysis performed later counted about 80 million unique TCR beta chains (approximately 10 million of them shared). The table came from immunoSEQ multiplex PCR; TCRdb's copy has only in-frame clones and leaves some out. That table supplies the V and J calls and clone size; D and trimming were determined from the DNA. Of 85,000 to 130,000 clones listed, about 64% are singletons. The ends were cut back, 6 bases at V and 4 bases at J, with 13 bases in the middle. This CDR3 contains 13 residues. Germline V lookup: CDR1 LNHDA, CDR2 SQIVND (reference sequence). The sample comes from a study of cytomegalovirus exposure and HLA in healthy donors. As for the study in general: As an earlier analysis found, roughly 180 million T cells yielded some 120 million unique TCR beta sequences. Study-level findings and limits: The majority of CMV-associated TCR beta chains were reported as apparently HLA-restricted in a later analysis. Later analysis identified 15,000 to 20,000 TCR beta sequences associated with HLA alleles, using a false discovery rate threshold of 0.05.

The specimen sequenced was PBMCs. This chain links TRBV19 with TRBJ2-7; D is possibly TRBD1 (6 bases). The receptor's source is a female donor in good health and CMV-seronegative. In DNA, the CDR3 is TGTGCCAGTAGCCCCGGACAGAATTACGAGCAGTACTTC. Amino acid sequence: CASSPGQNYEQYF. The full variable domain, completed using reference TRBV19 and TRBJ2-7, is DGGITQSPKYLFRKEGQNVTLSCEQNLNHDAMYWYRQDPGQGLRLIYYSQIVNDFQKGDIAEGYSVSREKKESFPLTVTSAQKNPTAFYLCASSPGQNYEQYFGPGTRLTVT.